What follows describes a single T cell receptor beta chain. The clone's antigen remains unknown. The sample holds no much larger clone one base away, and base qualities are not on file. Collaborating institutions collected whole blood in K2EDTA tubes following their own protocols. For TCRbeta analysis, collaborators shipped samples in one of three forms: frozen whole blood, isolated PBMCs, or DNA extracted from either of those sample types. This sample was included in a study of blood T cell repertoires in COVID-19 (dated by TCRdb to between 2020 and 2021). With respect to the entire study: Collaborator samples came from the United States, Italy and Spain and covered acute and convalescent phases of COVID-19. The prospective study material was composed of cDNA or gDNA derived from T cells, B-cell-depleted T cells, or PBMCs. Subjects who had been exposed to COVID-19, were actively infected with it, or had recovered from it provided the deeply sampled blood TCRbeta repertoires that made up the dataset. A freely available public database, intended as a resource for researchers studying the immune response to SARS-CoV-2, is where the repertoires were released. Samples were obtained from the ongoing ImmuneRACE study (first 160 participants) and from some 1,300 subjects provided by 6 global collaborators. Nearly every sample came with metadata listing a de-identified subject ID, COVID-19 status, age in years and sex. Where HLA class I and class II types were available, the types were taken from metadata supplied by the sample provider, not from assay-based typing. The paper as a whole reports these results and caveats: The amount of clinical and demographic metadata varied by source and participant and was provided uncurated.

Relative to germline, V is 3 bases shorter and J is 11 bases shorter, with 13 bases between their ends. Based on the germline V gene, the CDR1 and CDR2 sequences are KGHDR and SFDVKD. The CDR3 measures 13 amino acids from cysteine to phenylalanine. Only the CDR3 region is kept as DNA, spanning 39 bases read in frame from base 1. TCRbeta CDR3 regions were amplified from genomic DNA by means of the immunoSEQ Assay, a bias-controlled multiplex PCR. For the original study's pipeline: Nucleated cell counts per sample were estimated from amplification of reference gene primers within the assay. To quantify the absolute abundance of each unique TCRbeta CDR3 rearrangement, sequence reads were collapsed and filtered. For each sample, productive Simpson clonality was calculated by taking the square root of Simpson's diversity index across productive rearrangements. TCRdb re-hosts the immuneACCESS table, in-frame sequences only. Its copies lack some clones; in the studies checked, an unresolved V gene accounts for under half of them, and the cause for the rest is not known. V and J calls and clone size are those listed in that table; D and trimming were worked out from the DNA. The sample table contains hundreds of thousands of clones; only one count was recorded for roughly 89% of them. Together, the top ten hold approximately 4.6% of the sample.

The source is a man aged 40-55 years with acute or convalescent COVID-19. The chain uses TRBV24-1 and TRBJ2-1, with the D gene call left open. The sequencing input was peripheral blood. The DNA reads TGTGCCACCAGTGATCGGTCGGTTTCGCAGCAGTTCTTC. This yields the protein CATSDRSVSQQFF.